What follows describes a single T cell receptor (beta chain). The target of this receptor is not known. No base-level quality is on record; no much larger clone is a single base apart. This entry is derived from a study listed by TCRdb under 2016. The cysteine opens and the phenylalanine closes a CDR3 of 12 amino acids. The sequence is cut down to CDR3 DNA, 36 bases in frame from base 1. CDR1 and CDR2, per the germline V gene, are SGHTA and FQGNSA. The V and J ends are trimmed by 3 bases and 7 bases, leaving 7 bases between them. Library preparation used RT-PCR. TCRdb shows the sequencer as Illumina MiSeq. The raw public data were reprocessed by TCRdb itself: fastp quality trimming at Q25, MiXCR clonotype calling, in-frame beta chains only. For every CDR3 protein sequence, its rows merge into one entry that carries the most common genes and DNA. This sample comprises 550,000 to 750,000 distinct CDR3 sequences, 12% to 15% of them detected only once. The top ten clonotypes cover roughly 3.9% of the sample.

This receptor was obtained from a female donor in good health, serving as a healthy control. Recombination joined TRBV7-2 with TRBJ1-5, with the D gene not clear enough to name. Specimen: memory CD4+ T cells from blood. CDR3 sequence: CASSFDSQPQHF. The nucleotide sequence reads as follows: TGTGCCAGCAGCTTCGATTCACAGCCCCAGCATTTT.